The 30 T cell receptor beta chains below all came from one sample that was sequenced in a study of vaccination and CD4 T cells after COVID-19. The assay that was used to sequence DNA from cultured CD4+ T cells was the Oncomine TCR Beta short-read assay. TCRdb independently ran MiXCR on the PCR reads; one entry per CDR3 protein. The table lists over 14,000 distinct CDR3 sequences, roughly half of them singletons. Treatment of the sample: 10-day PBMC culture with coronavirus spike peptide pools or control peptides (ViraFEST assay). Their specific antigens are unknown. The sample comprised CD4+ T cells from blood, cultured in vitro. The receptors were gathered from a human donor who had recovered from COVID-19.

The V gene is TRBV20-1, the J gene TRBJ1-2, with D possibly matching TRBD1 (6 bases). The ends were cut back, 0 bases at V and 4 bases at J, with 9 bases in the middle. Germline V CDR1 and CDR2: DFQATT, SNEGSKA (reference sequence). The CDR3 length is 13 residues. CDR3: CSARDGGTYGYTF. In DNA, the CDR3 is TGCAGTGCTAGAGACGGGGGCACCTATGGCTACACCTTC.

This clonotype was seen more than once but under ten times. The rearrangement uses TRBV7-8 and TRBJ1-3, with D unclear. V was pared by 2 bases and J by 4 bases, with 9 bases between. This CDR3 comprises 14 residues. Germline CDR1 reads SGHVS; CDR2 reads FQNEAQ. This chain's CDR3 is CASSLRHMGNTIYF. CDR3 sequence (DNA): TGTGCCAGCAGCTTACGACATATGGGAAACACCATATATTTT.

V and J are TRBV2 and TRBJ2-1, with TRBD1 matching over 7 bases. V lost 4 bases, J lost 6 bases, and 3 bases stayed unmatched. CDR1 and CDR2 from the germline V gene are SNHLY and FYNNEI. The CDR3 runs 13 residues. The CDR3 bases are TGTGCCAGCAGTGTAGGGACAGCCAATGAGCAGTTCTTC. Its translation is CASSVGTANEQFF.

The chain combines TRBV29-1 with TRBJ2-7; D is unclear. V shed 7 bases and J shed 0 bases, with 16 bases lying between them. CDR1 is SQVTM, CDR2 ANQGSEA, per germline. The CDR3 loop spans 14 amino acids. Here the CDR3 DNA reads TGCAGCGCAAAACCAAGACTGAGCTCCTACGAGCAGTACTTC. Its protein product is CSAKPRLSSYEQYF.

The rearrangement links TRBV7-2 to TRBJ1-3, with unresolved D. This CDR3 has 13 residues. V lost 0 bases to trimming and J lost 9 bases, with 9 bases between them. Germline V gene data show CDR1 as SGHTA and CDR2 as FQGNSA. Written as DNA, the CDR3 is TGTGCCAGCAGCTTAGCGCTAGGGAGCACCATATATTTT. Translating it yields CASSLALGSTIYF.

The chain links TRBV19 to TRBJ2-2; D remains ambiguous. Trimming shortened V by 7 bases and J by 5 bases, and 17 bases separated the two germline ends. The CDR3 is 15 amino acids. Germline CDR1 and CDR2: LNHDA and SQIVND (reference sequence). The CDR3 region has the DNA TGTGCCAGTAACGACCGGAAAAGACCTACCGGGGAGCTGTTTTTT. It is translated as CASNDRKRPTGELFF.

This clonotype has just one count. The chain combines TRBV25-1 with TRBJ1-6; TRBD1 matches 7 bases. The CDR3 sequence is 16 residues long. V lost 3 bases to trimming and J lost 9 bases; unmatched junction nucleotides: 11. Germline CDR1 MGHDK, CDR2 SYGVNS. The CDR3 protein is CASSDSETGMSSPLHF. CDR3 sequence (DNA): TGTGCCAGCAGTGATTCTGAGACAGGGATGAGTTCACCCCTCCACTTT. Filled out from reference TRBV25-1 and TRBJ1-6, the complete variable domain reads EADIYQTPRYLVIGTGKKITLECSQTMGHDKMYWYQQDPGMELHLIHYSYGVNSTEKGDLSSESTVSRIRTEHFPLTLESARPSHTSQYLCASSDSETGMSSPLHFGNGTRLTVT.

The chain uses TRBV6-7 and TRBJ2-2; TRBD2 might be the D (5 bases). TRBV6-7 is an ORF, and what it does is uncertain. CDR3 length: 12 amino acids. Trimming shortened V by 5 bases and J by 9 bases, and 10 bases separated the two germline ends. CDR3 in DNA: TGTGCCAGCAGTCCTGAGGGATGGGAGCTGTTTTTT. It translates to CASSPEGWELFF.

The sample holds a few counts of this clonotype. This chain uses TRBV27 with TRBJ2-3; a possible D gene is TRBD1 (6 bases). V was trimmed by 5 bases and J by 2 bases, leaving 11 bases between them. The germline V gene encodes CDR1 MNHEY and CDR2 SMNVEV (reference sequence). The CDR3 spans 14 residues. CDR3 sequence: CASSGTGFTDTQYF. In DNA, the CDR3 is TGTGCCAGCAGTGGTACAGGGTTCACAGATACGCAGTATTTT.

This chain uses TRBV7-3 with TRBJ2-6; 7 bases are a match to TRBD1. CDR3 length equals 16 residues. Germline loops: CDR1 SGHTA, CDR2 FQGTGA. V trimming: 2 bases; J trimming: 2 bases; junction bases outside the gene matches: 3. The CDR3, as DNA: TGTGCCAGCAGCTTACCCGACAGGGCTGGGGCCAACGTCCTGACTTTC. This codes for CASSLPDRAGANVLTF.

The V call is TRBV7-2, the J call TRBJ1-1; 10 bases match TRBD1. Per germline, CDR1 SGHTA and CDR2 FQGNSA. The trim removed 5 bases at V and 0 bases at J, leaving 9 bases unmatched. The CDR3 has 17 amino acids. The CDR3 DNA reads TGTGCCAGCAGCCGGGCCGGGACAGGGGCCCTGAACACTGAAGCTTTCTTT. Residues: CASSRAGTGALNTEAFF.

This CDR3 is CASSFLAGNQPQHF. CDR3 in DNA: TGTGCCAGCAGCTTCCTCGCAGGCAATCAGCCCCAGCATTTT. This chain links TRBV7-2 with TRBJ1-5; D uncertain. Germline V gene data show CDR1 as SGHTA and CDR2 as FQGNSA. The ends were cut back, 3 bases at V and 2 bases at J, with 8 bases in the middle. The CDR3 contains 14 residues. The full variable domain, in which reference TRBV7-2 and TRBJ1-5 provide the parts outside the CDR3, is GAGVSQSPSNKVTEKGKDVELRCDPISGHTALYWYRQSLGQGLEFLIYFQGNSAPDKSGLPSDRFSAERTGGSVSTLTIQRTQQEDSAVYLCASSFLAGNQPQHFGDGTRLSIL.

The rearrangement joins TRBV10-3 to TRBJ1-2; TRBD1 is a possible D gene (5 bases). This CDR3 has 15 amino acids. The V gene lost 10 bases and the J gene lost 3 bases, with 21 bases spanning the gap. Germline CDR1 reads ENHRY; CDR2 reads SYGVKD. Here the CDR3 DNA reads TGTGCCAGTTCCCCCTGGGACGGCCCCGACTATGGCTACACCTTC. Translating it yields CASSPWDGPDYGYTF.

The chain has TRBV28 and TRBJ2-2; 8 bases line up with TRBD2. The V gene end was trimmed by 5 bases and the J gene end by 0 bases; junction bases not matched to a gene: 5. This CDR3 region has 16 residues. Germline V gene sequence: CDR1 MDHEN, CDR2 SYDVKM. Here the CDR3 DNA reads TGTGCCAGCAGTACCCCGGGAGGGGCGAACACCGGGGAGCTGTTTTTT. It encodes CASSTPGGANTGELFF.

The chain has TRBV19 and TRBJ1-2; the D is unclear. The CDR3 loop spans 14 amino acids. The ends were cut back, 4 bases at V and 1 base at J, with 10 bases in the middle. Germline CDR1 and CDR2: LNHDA and SQIVND (reference sequence). This CDR3 is CASSKNQLNYGYTF. CDR3 bases: TGTGCCAGTAGTAAGAACCAGCTTAACTATGGCTACACCTTC.

The table lists this clonotype with a count of one. The rearrangement uses TRBV18 and TRBJ2-3, with 7 bases aligning to TRBD2. The CDR3 totals 15 residues. The germline gives CDR1 KGHSH, CDR2 LQKENI. V dropped 6 bases and J dropped 2; count of bases not matched to a gene: 8. The chain's CDR3 is CASSVTSSSTDTQYF. CDR3 coding DNA: TGTGCCAGCTCCGTGACTAGCAGTTCCACAGATACGCAGTATTTT.

This clonotype was picked up a small number of times. This chain links TRBV24-1 with TRBJ2-3; D remains ambiguous. The CDR3 contains 12 residues. Germline CDR1 is KGHDR and CDR2 is SFDVKD. V lost 7 bases, J lost 5 bases, and 9 bases lay in between. CDR3 sequence (DNA): TGTGCCACCAGGAGCTCCGGAGATACGCAGTATTTT. This gives the protein CATRSSGDTQYF.

This clonotype was seen more than once but under ten times. The chain couples TRBV27 to TRBJ2-5, with D possibly matching TRBD1 (5 bases). Trimming shortened V by 5 bases and J by 2 bases, and 9 bases separated the two germline ends. Germline CDR1 reads MNHEY; CDR2 reads SMNVEV (reference sequence). This CDR3 contains 13 residues. CDR3 residues: CASSKAGQETQYF. In nucleotides, the CDR3 is TGTGCCAGCAGTAAGGCAGGGCAAGAGACCCAGTACTTC.

The chain recombines TRBV2 with TRBJ2-2; D is undetermined. This CDR3 is 14 amino acids long. V was pared by 4 bases and J by 3 bases, with 9 bases between. Per germline, CDR1 SNHLY and CDR2 FYNNEI. CDR3 DNA: TGTGCCAGCAGTGCGGCGAGTTACACCGGGGAGCTGTTTTTT. This sequence encodes CASSAASYTGELFF.

This clonotype has just a few counts. The genes are TRBV11-1 and TRBJ1-1; D perhaps matches TRBD1 (5 bases). Germline V gives CDR1 SGHAT, CDR2 FQDESV (reference sequence). The CDR3 contains 14 residues. V was clipped by 3 bases and J by 5 bases, with 13 bases between them. CDR3 bases: TGTGCCAGCAGCTTGATCGCCAGGGTAACTGAAGCTTTCTTT. Amino acids: CASSLIARVTEAFF.

The rearrangement uses TRBV6-2 or TRBV6-3 and TRBJ1-2; unclear D gene. Germline-derived CDR1 and CDR2 are MNHEY and SVGEGT. This CDR3 region has 14 residues. V lost 8 bases to trimming and J lost 4 bases, with 17 bases between them. CDR3: CASRDPGRGYGYTF. In nucleotides, the CDR3 is TGTGCCAGCCGCGATCCCGGACGGGGCTATGGCTACACCTTC.

This clonotype was counted only a few times. This chain connects TRBV19 to TRBJ2-3; D may match TRBD1 or TRBD2 (6 bases each). V lost 4 bases to trimming and J lost 5 bases, with 16 bases between them. Germline-derived CDR1 and CDR2 are LNHDA and SQIVND (reference sequence). The CDR3 has 15 amino acids. The CDR3 region is CASSTTGARGDTQYF. In DNA form, the CDR3 reads TGTGCCAGTAGTACCACGGGGGCGCGAGGAGATACGCAGTATTTT.

This clonotype was seen a few times. The rearrangement uses TRBV20-1 and TRBJ1-2; TRBD1 matches at 7 bases. The length of the CDR3 is 14 residues. V lost 2 bases to trimming and J lost 3 bases; unmatched junction nucleotides: 6. Germline V gives CDR1 DFQATT, CDR2 SNEGSKA (reference sequence). CDR3 residues: CSARSTGTYYGYTF. In nucleotides, the CDR3 is TGCAGTGCTAGATCGACAGGGACGTACTATGGCTACACCTTC.

In its sample, this clonotype was seen a few times. The chain recombines TRBV28 with TRBJ2-1; D is unclear. Trimming cost V 2 bases and J 5 bases, with 1 base left between them. CDR1 and CDR2 (germline): MDHEN, SYDVKM. CDR3 length equals 11 residues. The CDR3 bases are TGTGCCAGCAGTTTACACAATGAGCAGTTCTTC. Its protein is CASSLHNEQFF.

This clonotype came up a few times. The chain couples TRBV21-1 to TRBJ1-1; the listed D gene, TRBD1, was not tested against the DNA. TRBV21-1 is a documented pseudogene. This CDR3 region has 14 residues. The CDR3 reads CAGYRDQGSTEAFF. The CDR3 region has the DNA TGTGCCGGTTACAGGGATCAGGGGAGCACTGAAGCTTTCTTT.

V gene TRBV27 combines with J gene TRBJ1-2; D not resolved. The CDR3 is made up of 15 amino acids. The ends were cut back, 3 bases at V and 1 base at J, with 12 bases in the middle. Looked up from germline, CDR1 is MNHEY and CDR2 is SMNVEV (reference sequence). The DNA for the CDR3 is TGTGCCAGCAGTTTCCCGCCGACAATTAACTATGGCTACACCTTC. Its protein product is CASSFPPTINYGYTF.

This clonotype was found a few times. The chain is built from TRBV10-3 and TRBJ1-1, with a weak D call TRBD1 (5 bases). Germline values: CDR1 ENHRY, CDR2 SYGVKD. Trimming removed 0 bases at V and 0 bases at J, with 17 bases between. This CDR3 spans 18 amino acids. CDR3 region: CAISESAIGKGLNTEAFF. The CDR3 coding sequence is TGTGCCATCAGTGAGTCTGCTATCGGGAAGGGGTTGAACACTGAAGCTTTCTTT.

The rearrangement joins TRBV6-2 or TRBV6-3 to TRBJ2-2; possible D gene TRBD2, 6 bases. This CDR3 contains 17 residues. Germline CDR1 is MNHEY and CDR2 is SVGEGT. Trimming cost V 2 bases and J 0 bases, with 13 bases left between them. CDR3 amino acids: CASSYGGGKANTGELFF. CDR3 DNA: TGTGCCAGCAGTTACGGTGGCGGGAAAGCGAACACCGGGGAGCTGTTTTTT.

The sample holds a few counts of this clonotype. The chain recombines TRBV7-6 with TRBJ1-6; D unresolved. Germline V gene sequence: CDR1 SGHVS, CDR2 FNYEAQ. The CDR3 has 13 amino acids. Deletions cut 6 bases from V and 8 bases from J, with 11 bases between. CDR3 residues: CASRTRQDSPLHF. The CDR3 DNA follows: TGTGCCAGCAGAACCAGGCAGGATTCACCCCTCCACTTT.

The genes are TRBV11-1 and TRBJ2-7; perhaps D is TRBD1 or TRBD2 (5 bases each). CDR3 length equals 13 residues. Germline V gene sequence: CDR1 SGHAT, CDR2 FQDESV (reference sequence). Trimming removed 0 bases at V and 2 bases at J, with 5 bases between. The DNA for the CDR3 is TGTGCCAGCAGCTTAGCGGGACCCTACGAGCAGTACTTC. Translated, it gives CASSLAGPYEQYF.